The 8 T cell receptor beta chains in this list originate from one sample, sequenced in a study of T cell responses to AZD1222 COVID-19 vaccine. Assay used: immunoSEQ multiplex PCR; TCRdb lists only in-frame clones, some missing. The sample has some 130,000 clones; roughly nine tenths are singletons. The material sequenced was peripheral blood, taken 28 days after the second AZD1222 dose. The receptors shown here come from an adult who received the AZD1222 COVID-19 vaccine.

This clone was recorded only once. V gene TRBV5-4 combines with J gene TRBJ2-1; 14 bases align to TRBD2. This CDR3 has 18 residues. V shed 4 bases, J shed 1 base, and the junction held 7 bases outside the gene matches. The germline gives CDR1 SGHNT, CDR2 YYREEE (reference sequence). CDR3 sequence: CASSRPGTSGGSYNEQFF. The CDR3, as DNA: TGTGCCAGCAGCCGTCCCGGGACTAGCGGGGGTTCCTACAATGAGCAGTTCTTC.

Turning to this clone: The same CDR3 arises from other DNA sequences in this sample as well. The chain has TRBV27 and TRBJ2-7; a possible D gene is TRBD1 (6 bases). Germline values: CDR1 MNHEY, CDR2 SMNVEV (reference sequence). This CDR3 contains 14 residues. The germline V and J ends were trimmed by 0 bases and 3 bases, with 9 bases remaining between them. This CDR3 reads CASSLSRGSYEQYF. As DNA, the CDR3 is TGTGCCAGCAGTTTATCTAGGGGGAGCTACGAGCAGTACTTC.

In the case of this clone: This specimen includes other DNA sequences encoding the same CDR3. The rearrangement links TRBV12-3 or TRBV12-4 to TRBJ2-3; D is uncertain. This CDR3 spans 12 amino acids. V was pared by 3 bases and J by 3 bases, with 4 bases between. The CDR3 coding sequence is TGTGCCAGCAGTTTCGCTACAGATACGCAGTATTTT. Residues: CASSFATDTQYF.

With respect to this clone: Other nucleotide sequences in the sample specify the same CDR3. The chain is built from TRBV6-5 and TRBJ1-1; D is unclear. From germline, CDR1 is MNHEY and CDR2 SVGAGI. This CDR3 contains 15 residues. The V and J ends lost 0 bases and 0 bases respectively, with 8 bases between them. CDR3 in amino acids: CASSYSGTLNTEAFF. The CDR3 DNA sequence: TGTGCCAGCAGTTACTCGGGTACATTGAACACTGAAGCTTTCTTT.

The V gene is TRBV2, the J gene TRBJ1-2; D gene uncertain. Germline V gene sequence: CDR1 SNHLY, CDR2 FYNNEI. V lost 7 bases and J lost 4, with 10 bases in between. CDR3 length equals 12 residues. The CDR3 sequence is CASINAGYGYTF. The CDR3 region has the DNA TGTGCCAGCATTAACGCCGGCTATGGCTACACCTTC.

The table lists this clone with a count of one. The rearrangement links TRBV7-6 to TRBJ1-4; 8 bases are shared with TRBD1. The V and J ends lost 5 bases and 8 bases, in that order; junction bases with no gene match: 10. Germline values: CDR1 SGHVS, CDR2 FNYEAQ. CDR3 length: 15 residues. This CDR3 reads CASSRDRGFGEKLFF. The DNA of the CDR3 is TGTGCCAGCAGCAGAGACAGGGGTTTCGGCGAAAAACTGTTTTTT.

The chain uses TRBV11-2 and TRBJ1-1; D gene uncertain. Looked up from germline, CDR1 is SGHAT and CDR2 is FQNNGV. The CDR3 is made up of 12 amino acids. V lost 5 bases and J 6 bases, leaving 10 bases between the germline ends. CDR3 nucleotides: TGTGCCAGCAGCACCCGGGAGGCTGAAGCTTTCTTT. Translation gives CASSTREAEAFF.

CDR3 sequence reads: CASSSRDTNTEAFF. As DNA, the CDR3 is TGTGCCAGCAGTTCCCGGGACACGAACACTGAAGCTTTCTTT. The chain combines TRBV27 with TRBJ1-1, with D maybe TRBD1 (6 bases). Trimming removed 4 bases from V and 1 base from J, with 10 bases in between. Germline V gene lookup returns CDR1 MNHEY and CDR2 SMNVEV (reference sequence). There are 14 residues in the CDR3.